One sample yielded the 29 T cell receptor beta chains listed below, sequenced in a study of Ad26.COV2.S vaccination and SARS-CoV-2 variants. The data were produced by immunoSEQ multiplex PCR, yet TCRdb's version contains in-frame clones alone and is incomplete. Among fewer than 500,000 clones, over 75% were seen once, and the ten largest hold 10% to 15%. Regarding treatment: about 20 received Ad26.COV2.S at low or high dose, single or two shots; about 5 received placebo; per-sample allocation not given. Day 63 following the first vaccine or placebo injection was when the samples were taken. The sample in question was peripheral blood, obtained in a trial of Ad26.COV2.S vaccine versus placebo. These receptors were taken from a person aged 18 to 59 who received the Ad26.COV2.S COVID-19 vaccine or a placebo.

The chain combines TRBV10-3 with TRBJ2-7, with TRBD2 as a possible D gene (5 bases). Germline lookup yields CDR1 ENHRY and CDR2 SYGVKD. The CDR3 is 13 residues long. With 10 bases removed from V and 3 bases from J, the gap between germline ends came to 16 bases. For the CDR3, the DNA is TGTGCCACCTCATCTAGCATCAACTACGAGCAGTACTTC. Protein: CATSSSINYEQYF.

Only a few counts were recorded for this clone. The V and J genes are TRBV5-8 and TRBJ2-7; 10 bases agree with TRBD1. The CDR3 is 14 residues long. V gave up 3 bases and J gave up 6 bases; unmatched junction bases: 6. The germline gives CDR1 SGHTS, CDR2 YDEGEE. The CDR3 protein is CASSSAGTGAEQYF. In DNA form, the CDR3 reads TGTGCCAGCAGCTCGGCCGGGACAGGGGCCGAGCAGTACTTC.

The chain couples TRBV9 to TRBJ2-3, with 16 bases matching TRBD2. V lost 3 bases and J lost 8; bases outside the gene matches: 6. The CDR3 runs 16 residues. The germline CDR1 and CDR2 sequences are SGDLS and YYNGEE. This chain's CDR3 is CASSEGLAGGPGTQYF. The CDR3 DNA reads TGTGCCAGCAGCGAGGGACTAGCGGGAGGGCCGGGTACGCAGTATTTT.

The chain combines TRBV5-1 with TRBJ2-2; D call uncertain. CDR3 length equals 14 residues. CDR1 is SGHRS and CDR2 is YFSETQ in the germline V gene. V was trimmed by 0 bases and J by 4 bases, leaving 7 bases between them. The CDR3, as DNA: TGCGCCAGCAGCTTGGCCAAAGGCACCGGGGAGCTGTTTTTT. This sequence encodes CASSLAKGTGELFF.

This rearrangement joins TRBV29-1 to TRBJ1-1, with D uncertain. CDR1 SQVTM and CDR2 ANQGSEA come from the germline V gene. V lost 7 bases, J lost 3 bases, and 12 bases lay in between. CDR3 length: 12 residues. CDR3 protein: CSDVDGYTEAFF. The CDR3, as DNA: TGCAGCGATGTGGACGGATACACTGAAGCTTTCTTT.

This chain joins TRBV19 and TRBJ1-5; D possibly corresponds to TRBD1 (6 bases). This CDR3 comprises 15 residues. Germline-derived CDR1 and CDR2 are LNHDA and SQIVND (reference sequence). Trimming stripped 2 bases from V and 4 bases from J, with 12 bases between. CDR3 protein: CASSITGYRNQPQHF. Here the CDR3 DNA reads TGTGCCAGTAGTATAACAGGGTACCGTAATCAGCCCCAGCATTTT.

The rearrangement uses TRBV18 and TRBJ2-2; D ambiguous. Germline V gives CDR1 KGHSH, CDR2 LQKENI. This CDR3 has 14 residues. The ends were cut back, 3 bases at V and 4 bases at J, with 9 bases in the middle. The CDR3 bases are TGTGCCAGCTCACCTCGGCCGGTCACCGGGGAGCTGTTTTTT. Its protein is CASSPRPVTGELFF.

The chain employs TRBV6-5 and TRBJ1-2; a weak D match, TRBD1 (5 bases). Trimming stripped 2 bases from V and 2 bases from J, with 9 bases between. The CDR3 extends over 14 amino acids. Germline V gene data show CDR1 as MNHEY and CDR2 as SVGAGI. The CDR3 reads CASSYTPGNYGYTF. Here the CDR3 DNA reads TGTGCCAGCAGTTACACGCCAGGGAACTATGGCTACACCTTC.

This chain uses TRBV27 with TRBJ1-1; TRBD1 matches 7 bases. The V gene's germline CDR1 is MNHEY and CDR2 SMNVEV (reference sequence). Unmatched junction bases numbered 12, after V lost 4 bases and J lost 4 bases. The CDR3 length is 16 residues. The CDR3 protein is CASSSLRQGFGTEAFF. The CDR3, as DNA: TGTGCCAGCAGTTCCCTTAGACAGGGATTCGGCACTGAAGCTTTCTTT.

The chain joins TRBV27 to TRBJ1-2, with a possible D match to TRBD1 (6 bases). Between the trimmed V and J ends, which lost 9 bases and 5 bases, there was a span of 13 bases. CDR3 length: 12 amino acids. The germline V gene encodes CDR1 MNHEY and CDR2 SMNVEV (reference sequence). CDR3: CASRSQGYGYTF. The CDR3 nucleotides read TGTGCCAGTCGGTCCCAGGGGTATGGCTACACCTTC.

The rearrangement joins TRBV7-2 to TRBJ2-6; D gene ambiguous. There are 14 residues in the CDR3. In germline, CDR1 is SGHTA, CDR2 FQGNSA. Deletions cut 5 bases from V and 0 bases from J, with 5 bases between. CDR3 sequence reads: CASSVGSGANVLTF. CDR3 nucleotides: TGTGCCAGCAGCGTGGGCTCTGGGGCCAACGTCCTGACTTTC.

Here the CDR3 reads CASSFPTGRNQPQHF. In DNA, the CDR3 is TGTGCCAGCAGTTTCCCGACAGGGAGAAATCAGCCCCAGCATTTT. The genes are TRBV6-6 and TRBJ1-5, with 7 bases lining up with TRBD1. The CDR3 covers 15 residues. J gave up 4 bases and V 4 bases, and 7 bases lay outside the gene matches. Germline V CDR1 and CDR2: MNHNY, SVGAGI (reference sequence).

The chain recombines TRBV20-1 with TRBJ2-5; 10 positions agree with TRBD2. The V segment lost 3 bases and the J segment 5 bases; nucleotides outside the gene matches: 6. The germline CDR1 and CDR2 sequences are DFQATT and SNEGSKA (reference sequence). CDR3 length: 14 residues. The CDR3 DNA follows: TGCAGTGCTAGTCCTAGCGGGAGCAGGGAGACCCAGTACTTC. Translation: CSASPSGSRETQYF.

This rearrangement joins TRBV9 to TRBJ1-2, with 11 bases matching TRBD1. The CDR3 loop spans 16 amino acids. V trimming: 0 bases; J trimming: 6 bases; junction bases outside the gene matches: 7. Per the germline V gene, CDR1 is SGDLS and CDR2 is YYNGEE. The CDR3 nucleotides are TGTGCCAGCAGCGTAGATTTGGGGGACAGGGGGGATGGCTACACCTTC. This sequence encodes CASSVDLGDRGDGYTF.

This rearrangement joins TRBV5-1 to TRBJ2-7; 7 bases are shared with TRBD1. The V and J ends lost 6 bases and 1 base, in that order; junction bases with no gene match: 10. This CDR3 is built from 15 residues. CDR1 is SGHRS and CDR2 is YFSETQ in the germline V gene. CDR3 coding DNA: TGCGCCAGCAACAATGGGACAGAGCAGTCCTACGAGCAGTACTTC. This encodes CASNNGTEQSYEQYF.

In regard to this clone: At one end the junction does not follow the germline gene, possibly because of a read error. The chain combines TRBV28 with TRBJ2-1; 16 nucleotides match TRBD2. Germline CDR1 and CDR2: MDHEN and SYDVKM. This CDR3 has 15 amino acids. The CDR3 bases are TGTGCCAGCGGTTTGGGACTAGCGGGAGGGTTAGAGCAGTTCTTC. Its protein is CASGLGLAGGLEQFF.

This chain connects TRBV5-5 to TRBJ2-7, with 11 nucleotides matching TRBD1. This CDR3 is 14 amino acids long. Trimming at V came to 2 bases and at J to 3 bases, leaving 1 base not matched to a gene. Per the germline V gene, CDR1 is SGHKS and CDR2 is YYEKEE (reference sequence). The CDR3 sequence is CASSFGTGGYEQYF. The CDR3 nucleotides are TGTGCCAGCAGCTTCGGGACAGGGGGCTACGAGCAGTACTTC.

The V gene is TRBV12-3 or TRBV12-4, the J gene TRBJ1-2; D remains ambiguous. This CDR3 is 11 amino acids long. Trimming took 6 bases from V and 8 from J, leaving 10 bases between them. CDR3 amino acids: CASSGRAGYTF. CDR3 sequence (DNA): TGTGCCAGCAGCGGACGAGCGGGCTACACCTTC.

This clone was seen once. The V call is TRBV6-2 or TRBV6-3, the J call TRBJ2-1, with 13 bases lining up with TRBD2. After removal of 6 bases from V and 5 bases from J, the junction contained 7 bases not matched to a gene. The germline V gene encodes CDR1 MNHEY and CDR2 SVGEGT. This CDR3 region has 16 residues. This CDR3 is CASSAHGLAGDNEQFF. CDR3 nucleotides: TGTGCCAGCAGCGCCCACGGACTAGCGGGAGACAATGAGCAGTTCTTC.

CDR3 DNA: TGTGCCAGCAGCTCCGCGACAGCCACCTCTGGGGCCAACGTCCTGACTTTC. Protein product: CASSSATATSGANVLTF. This chain joins TRBV11-2 and TRBJ2-6; tentatively, D is TRBD1 (5 bases). The CDR3 length is 17 residues. V was cut by 4 bases and J by 0 bases, with 13 bases left in between. Germline CDR1 reads SGHAT; CDR2 reads FQNNGV. Full variable domain (outside the CDR3, taken from reference TRBV11-2 and TRBJ2-6): EAGVAQSPRYKIIEKRQSVAFWCNPISGHATLYWYQQILGQGPKLLIQFQNNGVVDDSQLPKDRFSAERLKGVDSTLKIQPAKLEDSAVYLCASSSATATSGANVLTFGAGSRLTVL.

This clone was seen only a few times. The chain couples TRBV6-1 to TRBJ1-1, with no clear D. The CDR3 extends over 12 amino acids. Germline V gene sequence: CDR1 MNHNS, CDR2 SASEGT. The V and J ends lost 3 bases and 6 bases respectively, with 8 bases between them. For the CDR3, the DNA is TGTGCCAGCAGTGAGGTGTCCGCTGAAGCTTTCTTT. It is translated as CASSEVSAEAFF.

CDR3 sequence (DNA): TGCGCCAGCAGCCAAGACTTCGGCGATCAGCCCCAGCATTTT. It yields the protein CASSQDFGDQPQHF. The chain is built from TRBV4-3 and TRBJ1-5; D not resolved. V gave up 0 bases and J gave up 5 bases, with 8 bases separating them. This CDR3 region has 14 residues. CDR1 is LGHNA, CDR2 YSLEER, per germline.

The V call is TRBV12-3 or TRBV12-4, the J call TRBJ1-5, with D hard to call. With 6 bases removed from V and 7 bases from J, the gap between germline ends came to 13 bases. This CDR3 comprises 13 residues. DNA of the CDR3: TGTGCCAGCAGCCTAGACGGGGAGCAGCCCCAGCATTTT. Translating gives CASSLDGEQPQHF.

V gene TRBV11-3 combines with J gene TRBJ2-1; 7 bases fit TRBD2. V trimming: 5 bases; J trimming: 7 bases; junction bases outside the gene matches: 8. This CDR3 region has 14 residues. Germline V gene lookup returns CDR1 SGHNT and CDR2 YENEEA. The DNA for the CDR3 is TGTGCCAGCAGCCAAGGACTAGATGGGAATGAGCAGTTCTTC. It codes for CASSQGLDGNEQFF.

This rearrangement joins TRBV21-1 to TRBJ1-5; the D call TRBD1 from the table was never checked on the DNA. TRBV21-1 is deemed a pseudogene. CDR3 size: 16 residues. CDR3 sequence reads: CASSRTGGACNQPQHF. The CDR3 coding sequence is TGTGCCAGCAGCAGGACAGGGGGCGCGTGCAATCAGCCCCAGCATTTT.

The chain couples TRBV6-5 to TRBJ1-4, with 9 bases lining up with TRBD1. V lost 6 bases, J lost 3 bases, and 2 bases stayed unmatched. CDR1 MNHEY and CDR2 SVGAGI come from the germline V gene. The CDR3 length is 14 residues. The DNA of the CDR3 is TGTGCCAGCAGACAGGGGGCTGCTAATGAAAAACTGTTTTTT. Translating gives CASRQGAANEKLFF.

The genes are TRBV6-4 and TRBJ1-6; the match to TRBD1 covers 8 bases. The V segment lost 7 bases and the J segment 4 bases; nucleotides outside the gene matches: 3. This CDR3 is 14 amino acids long. Germline V gene sequence: CDR1 MRHNA, CDR2 SNTAGT. The CDR3 sequence is CASNGQGYNSPLHF. The CDR3 DNA is TGTGCCAGCAATGGACAGGGTTATAATTCACCCCTCCACTTT.

The V and J genes are TRBV6-5 and TRBJ2-7; D is possibly TRBD1 or TRBD2 (5 bases each). The CDR3 is 12 amino acids. Trimming left V 6 bases short and J 6 bases short, with 12 bases between. From germline, CDR1 is MNHEY and CDR2 SVGAGI. The CDR3 DNA is TGTGCCAGCAGCTCCCCGGGGCGCGAGCAGTACTTC. This encodes CASSSPGREQYF.

The rearrangement links TRBV19 to TRBJ2-5; D not resolved. Germline assignment: CDR1 LNHDA and CDR2 SQIVND (reference sequence). The V gene lost 2 bases and the J gene lost 3 bases, with 7 bases spanning the gap. The CDR3 runs 13 residues. CDR3 nucleotides: TGTGCCAGTAGTATACAGGTTAAAGAGACCCAGTACTTC. Translation gives CASSIQVKETQYF.